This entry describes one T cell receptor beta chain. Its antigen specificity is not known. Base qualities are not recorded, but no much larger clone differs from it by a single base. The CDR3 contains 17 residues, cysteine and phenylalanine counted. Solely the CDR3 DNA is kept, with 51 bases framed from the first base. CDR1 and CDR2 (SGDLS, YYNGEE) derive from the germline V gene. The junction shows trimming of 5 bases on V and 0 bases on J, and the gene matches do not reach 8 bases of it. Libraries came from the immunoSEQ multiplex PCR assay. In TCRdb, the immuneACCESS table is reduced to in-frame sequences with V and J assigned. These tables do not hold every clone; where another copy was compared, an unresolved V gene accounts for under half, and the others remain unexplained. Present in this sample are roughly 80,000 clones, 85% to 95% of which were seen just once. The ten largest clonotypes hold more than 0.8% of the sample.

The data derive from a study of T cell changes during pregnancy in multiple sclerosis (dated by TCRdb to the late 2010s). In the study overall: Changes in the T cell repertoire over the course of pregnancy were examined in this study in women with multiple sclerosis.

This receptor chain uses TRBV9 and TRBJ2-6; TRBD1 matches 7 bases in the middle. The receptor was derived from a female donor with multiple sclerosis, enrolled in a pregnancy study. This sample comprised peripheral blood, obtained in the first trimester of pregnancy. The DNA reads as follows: TGTGCCAGCAGTCCAACAGGGGACGGCTCTGGGGCCAACGTCCTGACTTTC. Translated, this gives CASSPTGDGSGANVLTF. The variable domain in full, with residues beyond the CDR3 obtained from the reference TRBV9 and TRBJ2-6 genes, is DSGVTQTPKHLITATGQRVTLRCSPRSGDLSVYWYQQSLDQGLQFLIQYYNGEERAKGNILERFSAQQFPDLHSELNLSSLELGDSALYFCASSPTGDGSGANVLTFGAGSRLTVL.